This T cell receptor (beta chain) came from a study of T cell responses to AZD1222 COVID-19 vaccine. Study conclusions and caveats: Only a handful of AZD1222 recipients, several in all, had baseline seropositivity. All repertoire sampling was performed exclusively after the peak T cell response. Receipt of two AZD1222 doses was followed by a rise in Spike-specific TCR breadth and depth. White British donors predominated, females outnumbered males, and clonal diversity was possibly underestimated.

The V gene's germline CDR1 is SGHDT and CDR2 YYEEEE. CDR3 length equals 14 residues. V was trimmed by 0 bases and J by 7 bases, leaving 14 bases between them. Only in-frame clones appear in the TCRdb table, and some are missing; sequencing was by immunoSEQ multiplex PCR. The sample lists more than 100,000 clones; almost 85% were seen once. Comment on this clone: Antigen: not known.

The chain uses TRBV5-6 and TRBJ2-7; tentative D call: TRBD1 (6 bases). Sequencing used peripheral blood, obtained 28 days after the second dose of the MenACWY control vaccine. The sequence was obtained from an adult who received the MenACWY meningococcal vaccine as a control. The CDR3 reads CASSLVTGPDEQYV. The CDR3 DNA follows: TGTGCCAGCAGCTTGGTGACAGGTCCGGATGAGCAGTACGTC.